Listed below are T cell receptor beta chains from one sample, sequenced in a study of T cell changes during pregnancy in multiple sclerosis. Repertoires were generated with immunoSEQ multiplex PCR, while TCRdb's copy carries only in-frame clones and drops some. The table shows around 50,000 clones, with about 91% occurring only once. The source material was CD4+ T cells from peripheral blood mononuclear cells, sampled in the second trimester of pregnancy. Receptors originate from a female donor with multiple sclerosis, enrolled in a pregnancy study. CDR3s include the opening cysteine and the closing phenylalanine or tryptophan. Fields, in order: V gene, D gene, clone size, J gene, CDR3 protein, CDR3 DNA. A D gene is named only where the DNA matches it firmly. For some rows the clone size is stated as once, few or many, or as a class when expanded; others skip it.

v_gene: TRBV19
d_gene: .
abundance: .
j_gene: TRBJ1-5
CDR3aa: CASSIGGHRSNQPQHF
CDR3nt: TGTGCCAGTAGTATAGGTGGACACAGAAGCAATCAGCCCCAGCATTTT

v_gene: TRBV19
d_gene: TRBD1
abundance: .
j_gene: TRBJ2-5
CDR3aa: CASSIIGGETQYF
CDR3nt: TGTGCCAGTAGTATTATAGGGGGCGAGACCCAGTACTTC

v_gene: TRBV18
d_gene: TRBD1
abundance: .
j_gene: TRBJ1-3
CDR3aa: CASSQGQSGNTIYF
CDR3nt: TGTGCCAGCTCACAGGGACAGTCTGGAAACACCATATATTTT

v_gene: TRBV5-1
d_gene: .
abundance: .
j_gene: TRBJ1-4
CDR3aa: CASSIQGIDLNEKLFF
CDR3nt: TGCGCCAGCAGCATCCAGGGGATCGATTTGAATGAAAAACTGTTTTTT

v_gene: TRBV19
d_gene: TRBD2
abundance: .
j_gene: TRBJ2-2
CDR3aa: CASGGGASGELFF
CDR3nt: TGTGCCAGTGGCGGGGGGGCCTCCGGGGAGCTGTTTTTT

v_gene: TRBV6-5
d_gene: TRBD2
abundance: .
j_gene: TRBJ2-7
CDR3aa: CASRSTSGGSYEQYF
CDR3nt: TGTGCCAGCAGATCGACTAGCGGGGGCTCCTACGAGCAGTACTTC

v_gene: TRBV7-2
d_gene: TRBD2
abundance: once
j_gene: TRBJ2-1
CDR3aa: CASSSNSGGYEQFF
CDR3nt: TGTGCCAGCAGCAGTAATAGCGGGGGCTATGAGCAGTTCTTC

v_gene: TRBV9
d_gene: TRBD1
abundance: .
j_gene: TRBJ1-6
CDR3aa: CASSLGQGSSPLHF
CDR3nt: TGTGCCAGCAGCTTGGGACAGGGATCCTCACCCCTCCACTTT

v_gene: TRBV6-1
d_gene: .
abundance: .
j_gene: TRBJ2-3
CDR3aa: CASSEMYTDTQYF
CDR3nt: TGTGCCAGCAGTGAAATGTACACAGATACGCAGTATTTT

v_gene: TRBV5-1
d_gene: .
abundance: once
j_gene: TRBJ2-1
CDR3aa: CASSARVESEQFF
CDR3nt: TGCGCCAGCAGTGCCAGAGTGGAGAGTGAGCAGTTCTTC

v_gene: TRBV5-1
d_gene: .
abundance: .
j_gene: TRBJ2-7
CDR3aa: CASSLLQGRTYEQYF
CDR3nt: TGCGCCAGCAGCTTACTCCAGGGGAGAACCTACGAGCAGTACTTC

v_gene: TRBV5-4
d_gene: TRBD2
abundance: .
j_gene: TRBJ2-1
CDR3aa: CASSLGLAGVYNEQFF
CDR3nt: TGTGCCAGCAGCTTAGGACTAGCGGGAGTGTACAATGAGCAGTTCTTC

v_gene: TRBV5-8
d_gene: .
abundance: .
j_gene: TRBJ1-4
CDR3aa: CASSFKFSTNEKLFF
CDR3nt: TGTGCCAGCAGCTTTAAATTCTCGACTAATGAAAAACTGTTTTTT

v_gene: TRBV5-8
d_gene: .
abundance: .
j_gene: TRBJ1-6
CDR3aa: CASSLRGTGMTLHF
CDR3nt: TGTGCCAGCAGCTTGAGGGGCACGGGTATGACCCTCCACTTT

v_gene: TRBV29-1
d_gene: TRBD2
abundance: .
j_gene: TRBJ2-5
CDR3aa: CSVALAGGGETQYF
CDR3nt: TGCAGCGTTGCTTTGGCGGGAGGAGGGGAGACCCAGTACTTC

v_gene: TRBV7-6
d_gene: .
abundance: .
j_gene: TRBJ1-1
CDR3aa: CASSPTGLNTEAFF
CDR3nt: TGTGCCAGCAGCCCAACAGGGCTGAACACTGAAGCTTTCTTT

v_gene: TRBV7-2
d_gene: TRBD2
abundance: .
j_gene: TRBJ2-7
CDR3aa: CASSTRTSGGYTYEQYF
CDR3nt: TGTGCCAGCAGCACCCGGACTAGCGGGGGATATACCTACGAGCAGTACTTC

v_gene: TRBV5-4
d_gene: TRBD2
abundance: once
j_gene: TRBJ2-1
CDR3aa: CASSGGLAGPTRTTNEQFF
CDR3nt: TGTGCCAGCAGCGGGGGACTAGCGGGGCCCACCAGAACTACCAATGAGCAGTTCTTC

v_gene: TRBV7-6
d_gene: .
abundance: .
j_gene: TRBJ2-7
CDR3aa: CASSLGHSSYEQYF
CDR3nt: TGTGCCAGCAGCTTAGGACACAGCTCCTACGAGCAGTACTTC

v_gene: TRBV5-8
d_gene: .
abundance: .
j_gene: TRBJ1-3
CDR3aa: CASSFGQLSGNTIYF
CDR3nt: TGTGCCAGCAGCTTCGGACAGCTCTCTGGAAACACCATATATTTT

v_gene: TRBV6-1
d_gene: TRBD1
abundance: .
j_gene: TRBJ2-3
CDR3aa: CASSEYYLRTGTVDTQYF
CDR3nt: TGTGCCAGCAGTGAATATTACCTAAGGACAGGGACTGTGGATACGCAGTATTTT

v_gene: TRBV28
d_gene: TRBD2
abundance: .
j_gene: TRBJ2-7
CDR3aa: CASSFYSREAAYEQYF
CDR3nt: TGTGCCAGCAGTTTCTATTCGCGGGAGGCTGCCTACGAGCAGTACTTC

v_gene: TRBV14
d_gene: .
abundance: once
j_gene: TRBJ1-1
CDR3aa: CASSQLTGMGPNTEAFF
CDR3nt: TGTGCCAGCAGCCAATTGACAGGCATGGGACCGAACACTGAAGCTTTCTTT

v_gene: TRBV7-9
d_gene: TRBD2
abundance: .
j_gene: TRBJ2-3
CDR3aa: CASSRKARRGGLTDTQYF
CDR3nt: TGTGCCAGCAGCCGTAAAGCCAGGCGGGGGGGCCTCACAGATACGCAGTATTTT

v_gene: TRBV11-1
d_gene: .
abundance: once
j_gene: TRBJ2-2
CDR3aa: CASRYQGRTGELFF
CDR3nt: TGTGCCAGCAGGTACCAAGGGAGAACCGGGGAGCTGTTTTTT

v_gene: TRBV25-1
d_gene: .
abundance: .
j_gene: TRBJ1-1
CDR3aa: CASSMTGNTEAFF
CDR3nt: TGTGCCAGCAGTATGACAGGGAACACTGAAGCTTTCTTT

v_gene: TRBV19
d_gene: TRBD1
abundance: .
j_gene: TRBJ1-1
CDR3aa: CASSMARVDRRPNTEAFF
CDR3nt: TGTGCCAGTAGTATGGCGAGGGTGGACAGGCGACCGAACACTGAAGCTTTCTTT

v_gene: TRBV4-1
d_gene: .
abundance: .
j_gene: TRBJ1-4
CDR3aa: CASSVRPRGTNEKLFF
CDR3nt: TGCGCCAGCAGCGTACGACCCAGGGGCACTAATGAAAAACTGTTTTTT

v_gene: TRBV6-1
d_gene: .
abundance: .
j_gene: TRBJ2-3
CDR3aa: CASSGLRQWGNTDTQYF
CDR3nt: TGTGCCAGCAGTGGCCTCCGACAATGGGGCAACACAGATACGCAGTATTTT

v_gene: TRBV28
d_gene: .
abundance: .
j_gene: TRBJ1-5
CDR3aa: CASNTLIEEAQHF
CDR3nt: TGTGCCAGCAATACTCTAATCGAGGAAGCCCAGCATTTT

v_gene: TRBV5-4
d_gene: .
abundance: once
j_gene: TRBJ1-4
CDR3aa: CATLFAGGAEKLFF
CDR3nt: TGTGCCACCCTCTTTGCTGGGGGGGCGGAAAAACTGTTTTTT

v_gene: TRBV29-1
d_gene: .
abundance: few
j_gene: TRBJ1-1
CDR3aa: CSARQLNTEAFF
CDR3nt: TGCAGCGCTAGACAGCTGAACACTGAAGCTTTCTTT

v_gene: TRBV28
d_gene: .
abundance: .
j_gene: TRBJ1-2
CDR3aa: CASSSPIWGYTF
CDR3nt: TGTGCCAGCAGTTCGCCTATTTGGGGCTACACCTTC

v_gene: TRBV6-5
d_gene: .
abundance: .
j_gene: TRBJ1-3
CDR3aa: CASYSGNTIYF
CDR3nt: TGTGCCAGCTACTCTGGAAACACCATATATTTT

v_gene: TRBV29-1
d_gene: .
abundance: .
j_gene: TRBJ1-2
CDR3aa: CSVGSQGGYTF
CDR3nt: TGCAGCGTGGGCAGTCAGGGGGGCTACACCTTC

v_gene: TRBV6-1
d_gene: .
abundance: .
j_gene: TRBJ2-1
CDR3aa: CASSEVRDRFNEQFF
CDR3nt: TGTGCCAGCAGTGAAGTGCGGGACCGTTTCAATGAGCAGTTCTTC

v_gene: TRBV5-4
d_gene: TRBD2
abundance: .
j_gene: TRBJ2-3
CDR3aa: CASSLERRGTSGGGTHTQYF
CDR3nt: TGTGCCAGCAGCTTGGAACGTAGGGGGACTAGCGGGGGGGGAACCCATACGCAGTATTTT

v_gene: TRBV5-1
d_gene: TRBD2
abundance: .
j_gene: TRBJ2-5
CDR3aa: CASSPSGTTVETQYF
CDR3nt: TGCGCCAGCAGCCCTAGCGGGACAACGGTGGAGACCCAGTACTTC

v_gene: TRBV30
d_gene: .
abundance: .
j_gene: TRBJ1-5
CDR3aa: CAWSGRGNQPQHF
CDR3nt: TGTGCCTGGAGTGGGAGGGGCAATCAGCCCCAGCATTTT

v_gene: TRBV19
d_gene: TRBD1
abundance: once
j_gene: TRBJ1-5
CDR3aa: CASTMGQQNQPQHF
CDR3nt: TGTGCCAGTACGATGGGACAGCAAAATCAGCCCCAGCATTTT

v_gene: TRBV27
d_gene: .
abundance: .
j_gene: TRBJ2-3
CDR3aa: CASTVSGTDTQYF
CDR3nt: TGTGCCAGCACCGTTAGCGGCACAGATACGCAGTATTTT

v_gene: TRBV10-3
d_gene: .
abundance: .
j_gene: TRBJ2-3
CDR3aa: CAISESTGSTDTQYF
CDR3nt: TGTGCCATCAGTGAGTCTACAGGAAGCACAGATACGCAGTATTTT

v_gene: TRBV29-1
d_gene: TRBD2
abundance: .
j_gene: TRBJ2-2
CDR3aa: CSVKTSGDTGELFF
CDR3nt: TGCAGCGTCAAGACTAGCGGCGACACCGGGGAGCTGTTTTTT

v_gene: TRBV10-2
d_gene: TRBD2
abundance: .
j_gene: TRBJ2-1
CDR3aa: CASTQAGGPYEQFF
CDR3nt: TGCGCCAGCACTCAAGCGGGAGGGCCTTATGAGCAGTTCTTC

v_gene: TRBV7-3
d_gene: TRBD1
abundance: .
j_gene: TRBJ2-3
CDR3aa: CASSRDRGGDTQYF
CDR3nt: TGTGCCAGCAGCCGGGACAGGGGCGGCGATACGCAGTATTTT

v_gene: TRBV14
d_gene: .
abundance: .
j_gene: TRBJ1-1
CDR3aa: CASSQDGWGRGTEAFF
CDR3nt: TGTGCCAGCAGCCAAGATGGATGGGGGCGCGGGACTGAAGCTTTCTTT

v_gene: TRBV2
d_gene: .
abundance: .
j_gene: TRBJ2-5
CDR3aa: CASSVNGPGQETQYF
CDR3nt: TGTGCCAGCAGTGTAAATGGCCCGGGGCAAGAGACCCAGTACTTC

v_gene: TRBV19
d_gene: TRBD1
abundance: .
j_gene: TRBJ2-5
CDR3aa: CASSARQGAETQYF
CDR3nt: TGTGCCAGTTCCGCCCGACAGGGGGCCGAGACCCAGTACTTC

v_gene: TRBV6-5
d_gene: TRBD1
abundance: few
j_gene: TRBJ1-1
CDR3aa: CASSYFDRGGEAFF
CDR3nt: TGTGCCAGCAGTTACTTCGACAGGGGAGGTGAAGCTTTCTTT

v_gene: TRBV27
d_gene: TRBD1
abundance: few
j_gene: TRBJ1-2
CDR3aa: CASRSAGGYYGYTF
CDR3nt: TGTGCCAGCAGATCGGCAGGGGGCTACTATGGCTACACCTTC

v_gene: TRBV27
d_gene: .
abundance: few
j_gene: TRBJ2-7
CDR3aa: CASSLLAKFTGTPYEQYF
CDR3nt: TGTGCCAGCAGTTTACTAGCTAAATTCACCGGGACACCCTACGAGCAGTACTTC

v_gene: TRBV10-3
d_gene: .
abundance: .
j_gene: TRBJ1-5
CDR3aa: CAIRQGWNQPQHF
CDR3nt: TGTGCCATCAGGCAGGGGTGGAATCAGCCCCAGCATTTT